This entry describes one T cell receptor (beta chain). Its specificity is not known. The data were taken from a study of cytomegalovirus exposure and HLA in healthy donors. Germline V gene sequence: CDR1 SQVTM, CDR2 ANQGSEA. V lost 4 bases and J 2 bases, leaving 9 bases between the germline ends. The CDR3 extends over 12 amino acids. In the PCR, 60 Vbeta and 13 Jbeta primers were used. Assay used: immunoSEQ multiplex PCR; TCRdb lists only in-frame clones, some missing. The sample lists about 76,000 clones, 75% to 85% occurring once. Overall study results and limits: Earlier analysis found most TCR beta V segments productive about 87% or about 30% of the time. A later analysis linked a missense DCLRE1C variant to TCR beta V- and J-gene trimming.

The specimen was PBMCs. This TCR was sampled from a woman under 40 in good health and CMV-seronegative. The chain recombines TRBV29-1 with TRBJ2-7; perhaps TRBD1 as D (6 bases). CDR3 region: CSVVGAPYEQYF. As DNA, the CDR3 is TGCAGCGTTGTGGGGGCGCCCTACGAGCAGTACTTC.